Each of the 15 T cell receptor beta chains below was sequenced from the same sample in a study of T cells after yellow fever vaccination. TCRdb processed the 5' RACE reads anew with MiXCR; each CDR3 protein has one entry. Of approximately 260,000 distinct CDR3 sequences in the sample, roughly 4.8% were seen once. The source was CD4+ T cells sorted from PBMCs, collected on the day of the yellow fever booster vaccination. The source is a man between 18 and 35 years old who received the YFV17D yellow fever vaccine.

The chain has TRBV27 and TRBJ1-2, with 8 positions matching TRBD1. The J segment lost 2 bases and the V segment lost 3 bases, leaving 5 bases of the junction unmatched. The V gene's germline CDR1 is MNHEY and CDR2 SMNVEV (reference sequence). CDR3 size: 15 residues. CDR3 sequence reads: CASSFGTGLNYGYTF. CDR3 DNA sequence: TGTGCCAGCAGTTTCGGGACAGGTCTAAACTATGGCTACACCTTC.

In this sample, this clonotype turned up a few times. This sequence joins TRBV4-2 and TRBJ1-4; possibly TRBD1 for D (5 bases). The CDR3 totals 14 residues. V lost 4 bases and J lost 7, with 13 bases in between. Germline CDR1 is LGHNA and CDR2 is YNFKEQ. CDR3 amino acids: CASSLRKGSEKLFF. The CDR3 nucleotides are TGTGCCAGCAGCCTGCGGAAGGGGAGTGAAAAACTGTTTTTT.

This clonotype was found a few times. The chain employs TRBV24-1 and TRBJ2-1; D ambiguous. Trimming left V 3 bases short and J 12 bases short, with 17 bases between. The CDR3 extends over 14 amino acids. Germline V CDR1 and CDR2: KGHDR, SFDVKD. CDR3 protein: CATSDPPSSSWQFF. In DNA form, the CDR3 reads TGTGCCACCAGTGATCCACCCTCTTCGAGTTGGCAGTTCTTC.

This clonotype has at least ten counts. The gene calls are TRBV18 and TRBJ2-1; 7 positions agree with TRBD2. Germline V gene sequence: CDR1 KGHSH, CDR2 LQKENI. Trimming removed 1 base from V and 0 bases from J; junction bases left unmatched: 3. The CDR3 runs to 16 residues. Here the CDR3 DNA reads TGTGCCAGCTCACCACGGGGGGGGAGCTCCTACAATGAGCAGTTCTTC. Protein sequence: CASSPRGGSSYNEQFF.

This clonotype has more than one count but fewer than ten. This sequence joins TRBV4-3 and TRBJ1-2; maybe TRBD1 (5 bases). The CDR3 covers 16 residues. CDR1 is LGHNA and CDR2 is YSLEER in the germline V gene. V lost 0 bases to trimming and J lost 3 bases, with 14 bases between them. The CDR3 DNA follows: TGCGCCAGCAGCCAAGATCCCCCCGGGACGGACTATGGCTACACCTTC. This encodes CASSQDPPGTDYGYTF.

The V call is TRBV23-1, the J call TRBJ2-5; the D gene is possibly TRBD1 (5 bases). TRBV23-1 has ORF status, its function being uncertain. This CDR3 is built from 16 residues. Trimming left V 6 bases short and J 4 bases short, with 21 bases between. CDR3 region: CASSPHDSPTIETQYF. The DNA of the CDR3 is TGCGCCAGCAGCCCTCACGACAGCCCCACGATAGAGACCCAGTACTTC.

This clonotype was recorded a few times. The V gene is TRBV27, the J gene TRBJ1-6; 8 bases are shared with TRBD1. This CDR3 is 18 amino acids long. After removal of 7 bases from V and 3 bases from J, the junction contained 14 bases not matched to a gene. Germline CDR1 MNHEY, CDR2 SMNVEV (reference sequence). CDR3 protein: CASTDGQGGLIYNSPLHF. The CDR3, as DNA: TGTGCCAGCACCGATGGACAGGGCGGATTGATCTATAATTCACCCCTCCACTTT.

This sequence joins TRBV27 and TRBJ2-5; D gene ambiguous. The germline V gene encodes CDR1 MNHEY and CDR2 SMNVEV (reference sequence). V was clipped by 0 bases and J by 2 bases, with 10 bases between them. CDR3 length equals 15 residues. The CDR3: CASSLSRLAQETQYF. Here the CDR3 DNA reads TGTGCCAGCAGTTTATCTCGTCTGGCACAAGAGACCCAGTACTTC.

This clonotype was seen ten or more times. The CDR3: CASSLARGANEQFF. The CDR3 DNA sequence: TGTGCCAGCAGCTTAGCCAGGGGGGCCAATGAGCAGTTCTTC. This chain connects TRBV7-2 to TRBJ2-1; weak D call: TRBD1 (7 bases). Germline V gene lookup returns CDR1 SGHTA and CDR2 FQGNSA. V dropped 0 bases and J dropped 6 bases, with 9 bases sitting between them. The CDR3 spans 14 residues. Filled out from reference TRBV7-2 and TRBJ2-1, the complete variable domain reads GAGVSQSPSNKVTEKGKDVELRCDPISGHTALYWYRQSLGQGLEFLIYFQGNSAPDKSGLPSDRFSAERTGGSVSTLTIQRTQQEDSAVYLCASSLARGANEQFFGPGTRLTVL.

This clonotype was observed a few times. The V and J genes are TRBV20-1 and TRBJ1-6; maybe TRBD1 (5 bases). CDR3 length: 14 residues. CDR1 and CDR2 from the germline V gene are DFQATT and SNEGSKA (reference sequence). With 6 bases removed from V and 8 bases from J, the gap between germline ends came to 17 bases. CDR3 bases: TGCAGTGCCCTGGCCGGACGGGGGGATTCACCCCTCCACTTT. Residues: CSALAGRGDSPLHF.

In this sample, this clonotype turned up many times. The chain combines TRBV20-1 with TRBJ2-3, with D tentatively TRBD2 (6 bases). Germline V gene sequence: CDR1 DFQATT, CDR2 SNEGSKA (reference sequence). V was clipped by 3 bases and J by 0 bases, with 10 bases between them. The CDR3 is 14 amino acids. Written as DNA, the CDR3 is TGCAGTGCTAGGTTGGGGGGAAGCACAGATACGCAGTATTTT. Protein product: CSARLGGSTDTQYF.

This clonotype was picked up many times. The J gene is TRBJ1-6, the V gene TRBV5-1; no clear D. The CDR3 is 13 residues long. V was trimmed by 0 bases and J by 7 bases, leaving 5 bases between them. In germline, CDR1 is SGHRS, CDR2 YFSETQ. The CDR3 spells CASSLVRNSPLHF. The CDR3 DNA is TGCGCCAGCAGCTTGGTTCGGAATTCACCCCTCCACTTT. The full variable domain, its missing parts supplied by reference TRBV5-1 and TRBJ1-6, is KAGVTQTPRYLIKTRGQQVTLSCSPISGHRSVSWYQQTPGQGLQFLFEYFSETQRNKGNFPGRFSGRQFSNSRSEMNVSTLELGDSALYLCASSLVRNSPLHFGNGTRLTVT.

Details on this clonotype: At one end the junction does not follow the germline gene, possibly because of a read error. The J gene is TRBJ1-3, the V gene TRBV6-5, with 9 bases matching TRBD1. The germline CDR1 and CDR2 sequences are MNHEY and SVGAGI. The CDR3 runs to 20 residues. Here the CDR3 reads CASCYLSGTGHSFPGNTIYF. In DNA form, the CDR3 reads TGTGCCAGCTGTTATCTGAGTGGGACAGGGCACAGTTTTCCTGGAAACACCATATATTTT.

There are many counts of this clonotype. This chain connects TRBV5-1 to TRBJ2-2, with D perhaps TRBD1 or TRBD2 (5 bases each). Between the trimmed V and J ends, which lost 2 bases and 3 bases, there was a span of 8 bases. This CDR3 is 14 amino acids long. The V gene's germline CDR1 is SGHRS and CDR2 YFSETQ. The CDR3 DNA reads as TGCGCCAGCAGCTTCGAGGGGCACACCGGGGAGCTGTTTTTT. It is translated as CASSFEGHTGELFF.

This clonotype came up many times. The CDR3: CASSLEGLGDTQYF. The CDR3 region has the DNA TGTGCCAGCAGCTTAGAGGGGCTGGGAGATACGCAGTATTTT. The chain combines TRBV11-3 with TRBJ2-3; TRBD1 might be the D (5 bases). Between the trimmed V and J ends, which lost 0 bases and 5 bases, there was a span of 9 bases. The CDR3 is made up of 14 amino acids. Germline V lookup: CDR1 SGHNT, CDR2 YENEEA.